This T cell receptor (beta chain) was captured in a study of blood T cell repertoires in COVID-19. Study background: PBMCs, B-cell-depleted T cells, or T cells provided the cDNA or gDNA that made up the material.

Germline values: CDR1 LNHDA, CDR2 SQIVND (reference sequence). The V gene lost 6 bases and the J gene lost 9 bases, with 12 bases spanning the gap. CDR3 length: 12 residues. In the original analysis: Estimation of nucleated cell counts relied on the amplification of reference gene primers. TCRdb's table, derived via immunoSEQ multiplex PCR, lists solely in-frame clones and lacks some. The DNA was the basis for D and trimming; V, J and clone size are from that table. The sample yields roughly 380,000 clones, 89% seen once. Seattle patients were enrolled during active infection and followed longitudinally.

The material sequenced was peripheral blood. This chain connects TRBV19 to TRBJ1-5, with unresolved D. This clonotype was obtained from a woman aged 40 to 50 with COVID-19, enrolled during active disease. The CDR3 loop reads CASSPGSLPQHF. CDR3 nucleotides: TGTGCCAGTAGCCCAGGCAGTCTGCCCCAGCATTTT.